These 16 T cell receptor beta chains were sequenced from one sample in a study of T cell responses to AZD1222 COVID-19 vaccine. The data were produced by immunoSEQ multiplex PCR, yet TCRdb's version contains in-frame clones alone and is incomplete. In the table there are about 110,000 clones, roughly 90% of which are singletons. The source was peripheral blood, collected on day 0 of AZD1222 vaccination. The receptors originated from an adult in good health.

The table lists this clone with a few counts. The chain uses TRBV28 and TRBJ2-5, with 8 bases fitting TRBD1. J was trimmed by 0 bases and V by 6 bases; bases with no gene match: 6. Looked up from germline, CDR1 is MDHEN and CDR2 is SYDVKM. The CDR3 totals 15 residues. DNA for the CDR3: TGTGCCAGCAGCTCGGGACAGGTCTACCAAGAGACCCAGTACTTC. Translated, it gives CASSSGQVYQETQYF.

This chain links TRBV7-2 with TRBJ1-1, with no clear D. The CDR3 is made up of 13 amino acids. V lost 7 bases and J lost 6, with 15 bases in between. Germline assignment: CDR1 SGHTA and CDR2 FQGNSA. The CDR3 DNA follows: TGTGCCAGCACCCAAGACTGGGCAGCTGAAGCTTTCTTT. Protein sequence: CASTQDWAAEAFF.

The chain combines TRBV19 with TRBJ2-5, with D unclear. Germline V lookup: CDR1 LNHDA, CDR2 SQIVND (reference sequence). Trimming stripped 6 bases from V and 3 bases from J, with 26 bases between. This CDR3 is built from 18 residues. CDR3 loop: CASSPTFRPYKEEETQYF. The CDR3 coding sequence is TGTGCCAGTAGCCCGACGTTCCGACCGTACAAAGAGGAAGAGACCCAGTACTTC.

V gene TRBV11-2 combines with J gene TRBJ2-2, with D perhaps matching TRBD2 (6 bases). This CDR3 is 15 amino acids long. Germline V gene data show CDR1 as SGHAT and CDR2 as FQNNGV. V shed 4 bases and J shed 4 bases, with 13 bases lying between them. The CDR3 DNA reads TGTGCCAGCAGCTATACGGGGGATATCACCGGGGAGCTGTTTTTT. Amino acids: CASSYTGDITGELFF.

The sample holds a few counts of this clone. The chain links TRBV4-1 to TRBJ1-1; no clear D gene. The CDR3 runs to 14 residues. Germline V lookup: CDR1 MGHRA, CDR2 YSYEKL. V was trimmed by 1 base and J by 6 bases, leaving 12 bases between them. Here the CDR3 DNA reads TGCGCCAGCAGCCAAGTCTTTTGGACCTCTGAAGCTTTCTTT. The encoded protein is CASSQVFWTSEAFF.

The chain combines TRBV28 with TRBJ1-5; possibly TRBD1 for D (6 bases). V was shortened by 3 bases and J by 7 bases, with 16 bases between the two germline ends. Germline V gene sequence: CDR1 MDHEN, CDR2 SYDVKM. The CDR3 consists of 15 residues. The CDR3, as DNA: TGTGCCAGCAGTTTCTCCACGGCCAGGGGCCAGCCCCAGCATTTT. As protein: CASSFSTARGQPQHF.

This clone was recorded once. This rearrangement joins TRBV4-2 to TRBJ2-1, with 9 bases aligning to TRBD2. Unmatched junction bases numbered 12, after V lost 1 base and J lost 8 bases. The length of the CDR3 is 17 residues. Germline V lookup: CDR1 LGHNA, CDR2 YNFKEQ. In DNA form, the CDR3 reads TGTGCCAGCAGCCAAGTCGGTGCCGAGCTAGCGGGATATGAGCAGTTCTTC. Encoded protein: CASSQVGAELAGYEQFF.

This sequence joins TRBV9 and TRBJ2-7; 7 bases are shared with TRBD2. V was pared by 5 bases and J by 1 base, with 6 bases of the junction left unmatched. The CDR3 contains 14 residues. The germline CDR1 and CDR2 sequences are SGDLS and YYNGEE. CDR3 sequence: CASSPSGTSYEQYF. CDR3 DNA: TGTGCCAGCAGTCCGAGCGGGACTTCCTACGAGCAGTACTTC.

This clone was counted between two and nine times. The J gene is TRBJ1-5, the V gene TRBV5-5; TRBD1 matches 7 bases. The CDR3 is 14 amino acids. Trimming at V came to 4 bases and at J to 3 bases, leaving 4 bases not matched to a gene. The germline V gene has CDR1 SGHKS and CDR2 YYEKEE (reference sequence). CDR3 amino acids: CASSVGTVNQPQHF. Written as DNA, the CDR3 is TGTGCCAGCAGCGTCGGGACAGTCAATCAGCCCCAGCATTTT. Drawing the rest from reference TRBV5-5 and TRBJ1-5, the complete variable domain is DAGVTQSPTHLIKTRGQQVTLRCSPISGHKSVSWYQQVLGQGPQFIFQYYEKEERGRGNFPDRFSARQFPNYSSELNVNALLLGDSALYLCASSVGTVNQPQHFGDGTRLSIL.

This rearrangement joins TRBV27 to TRBJ2-5; TRBD1 aligns across 9 bases. This CDR3 comprises 15 residues. The V gene's germline CDR1 is MNHEY and CDR2 SMNVEV (reference sequence). J gave up 5 bases and V 4 bases, and 8 bases lay outside the gene matches. Here the CDR3 DNA reads TGTGCCAGCAGTTCGGGGACAGGGAGCAGGGAGACCCAGTACTTC. Amino acid sequence: CASSSGTGSRETQYF.

This rearrangement joins TRBV30 to TRBJ1-2; TRBD1 is a possible D gene (5 bases). The CDR3 covers 10 residues. CDR1 is GTSNPN, CDR2 SVGIG, per germline (reference sequence). V was clipped by 5 bases and J by 6 bases, with 7 bases between them. DNA of the CDR3: TGTGCCTGGGACAGAAATGGCTACACCTTC. Amino acid sequence: CAWDRNGYTF.

This chain connects TRBV7-2 to TRBJ2-7, with a possible D match to TRBD2 (6 bases). V was shortened by 11 bases and J by 0 bases, with 17 bases between the two germline ends. The CDR3 runs 14 residues. CDR1 and CDR2 (germline): SGHTA, FQGNSA. The DNA for the CDR3 is TGTGCCTCGACGGGACGGACTAACTCCTACGAGCAGTACTTC. Residues: CASTGRTNSYEQYF.

DNA for the CDR3: TGTGCCAGCAGCCCATCGACAGGCTTGGGCGGTGGCTACACCTTC. Translation: CASSPSTGLGGGYTF. This chain connects TRBV7-9 to TRBJ1-2; possibly TRBD1 for D (6 bases). This CDR3 contains 15 residues. Germline V gene data show CDR1 as SEHNR and CDR2 as FQNEAQ (reference sequence). V lost 5 bases and J lost 7, with 20 bases in between.

The chain links TRBV11-2 to TRBJ1-6; the D is unclear. The V gene's germline CDR1 is SGHAT and CDR2 FQNNGV. V lost 1 base and J 13 bases, leaving 20 bases between the germline ends. The CDR3 is 16 amino acids. The CDR3 loop reads CASSLGADAKIHPLHF. CDR3 DNA: TGTGCCAGCAGCTTAGGGGCAGATGCCAAAATTCACCCCCTCCACTTT. Using reference TRBV11-2 and TRBJ1-6 for the parts outside the CDR3, the full variable domain is EAGVAQSPRYKIIEKRQSVAFWCNPISGHATLYWYQQILGQGPKLLIQFQNNGVVDDSQLPKDRFSAERLKGVDSTLKIQPAKLEDSAVYLCASSLGADAKIHPLHFGNGTRLTVT.

This clone was picked up one time. CDR3 in amino acids: CSVHLAGGADTQYF. The CDR3 region has the DNA TGCAGCGTCCACCTAGCGGGAGGCGCAGATACGCAGTATTTT. The chain combines TRBV29-1 with TRBJ2-3, with 11 bases lining up with TRBD2. Per germline, CDR1 SQVTM and CDR2 ANQGSEA. This CDR3 has 14 residues. The V segment lost 6 bases and the J segment 4 bases; nucleotides outside the gene matches: 6.

The chain employs TRBV6-1 and TRBJ2-3, with D perhaps TRBD2 (7 bases). This CDR3 is built from 18 residues. Germline V gene sequence: CDR1 MNHNS, CDR2 SASEGT. V was clipped by 4 bases and J by 0 bases, with 20 bases between them. The CDR3 spells CASSGLHRGAGSTDTQYF. Here the CDR3 DNA reads TGTGCCAGCAGTGGACTCCACCGGGGGGCGGGGAGCACAGATACGCAGTATTTT.